These 13 T cell receptor beta chains originate from one sample sequenced in a study of blood T cell repertoires in COVID-19 (dated by TCRdb to the early 2020s). The library came from the immunoSEQ multiplex PCR assay. TCRdb obtained this table from immuneACCESS and retained in-frame rearrangements with V and J assigned. These tables miss some clones; where compared with another copy, unresolved V genes account for less than half of the shortfall, and the remainder is unexplained. This sample comprises over 200,000 clones, more than 70% of them detected only once. The ten largest account for about 2.5% of the sample. The sequencing sample was made of peripheral blood. Receptors were obtained from a woman in her 50s with acute or convalescent COVID-19.

V is TRBV6-2 or TRBV6-3 and J is TRBJ2-7; TRBD2 matches at 10 bases. The V gene's germline CDR1 is MNHEY and CDR2 SVGEGT. This CDR3 comprises 16 residues. V shed 6 bases, J shed 3 bases, and the junction held 11 bases outside the gene matches. The CDR3 spells CASSRQLAGRFYEQYF. The CDR3 DNA is TGTGCCAGCAGCAGACAACTAGCGGGGCGTTTCTACGAGCAGTACTTC.

This chain joins TRBV27 and TRBJ1-1; 9 bases fit TRBD1. In germline, CDR1 is MNHEY, CDR2 SMNVEV (reference sequence). The CDR3 extends over 16 amino acids. V shed 2 bases, J shed 4 bases, and the junction held 8 bases outside the gene matches. In nucleotides, the CDR3 is TGTGCCAGCAGTTTAAAGGGACAGGGATACGTCACTGAAGCTTTCTTT. It specifies CASSLKGQGYVTEAFF.

The chain couples TRBV7-2 to TRBJ2-5, with 10 bases identical to TRBD2. Trimming at V came to 1 base and at J to 5 bases, leaving 7 bases not matched to a gene. This CDR3 spans 16 amino acids. The germline CDR1 and CDR2 sequences are SGHTA and FQGNSA. This CDR3 reads CASSLDLAGVLETQYF. The DNA for the CDR3 is TGTGCCAGCAGCTTAGATCTAGCGGGAGTCCTTGAGACCCAGTACTTC. Full variable domain (remainder filled in from reference TRBV7-2 and TRBJ2-5): GAGVSQSPSNKVTEKGKDVELRCDPISGHTALYWYRQSLGQGLEFLIYFQGNSAPDKSGLPSDRFSAERTGGSVSTLTIQRTQQEDSAVYLCASSLDLAGVLETQYFGPGTRLLVL.

The genes are TRBV5-1 and TRBJ2-5; D may be TRBD1 (5 bases). CDR1 and CDR2 (germline): SGHRS, YFSETQ. This CDR3 spans 17 amino acids. V lost 1 base, J lost 7 bases, and 23 bases lay in between. The CDR3 DNA reads as TGCGCCAGCAGCTTGAGCAGGGCAAACTCACCGATCGGGACCCAGTACTTC. The encoded protein is CASSLSRANSPIGTQYF.

V usage is TRBV15 and J usage is TRBJ2-2; 8 nucleotides agree with TRBD1. Trimming at V came to 5 bases and at J to 0 bases, leaving 11 bases not matched to a gene. Looked up from germline, CDR1 is LNHNV and CDR2 is YYDKDF (reference sequence). The CDR3 length is 18 residues. CDR3 region: CATSLPGGSSTNTGELFF. CDR3 bases: TGTGCCACCAGCCTGCCAGGGGGCTCTTCCACGAACACCGGGGAGCTGTTTTTT.

V and J are TRBV30 and TRBJ1-5; no reliable D call. V lost 0 bases to trimming and J lost 11 bases, with 14 bases between them. This CDR3 region has 13 residues. The V gene's germline CDR1 is GTSNPN and CDR2 SVGIG (reference sequence). CDR3 sequence (DNA): TGTGCCTGGAGTGTAGGAGGGCCCGCGGCCCAGCATTTT. Its translation: CAWSVGGPAAQHF.

The chain carries TRBV13 and TRBJ2-1, with 13 nucleotides matching TRBD2. V shed 5 bases and J 9 bases; nucleotides not matched to a gene: 7. Germline V lookup: CDR1 PRHDT, CDR2 FYEKMQ (reference sequence). The CDR3 contains 15 residues. CDR3 in DNA: TGTGCCAGCAGCCCGGGGACTAGCGGGATTGTTGAGCAGTTCTTC. It is translated as CASSPGTSGIVEQFF.

This clone was recorded a few times. The chain employs TRBV9 and TRBJ1-1; 7 positions agree with TRBD1. Germline V gene data show CDR1 as SGDLS and CDR2 as YYNGEE. Trimming at V came to 4 bases and at J to 7 bases, leaving 16 bases not matched to a gene. The CDR3 totals 16 residues. The CDR3 here is CASSSPQGGGPREAFF. In DNA, the CDR3 is TGTGCCAGCAGCTCCCCTCAAGGAGGGGGCCCTCGTGAAGCTTTCTTT.

The rearrangement uses TRBV28 and TRBJ1-5; the match to TRBD1 covers 7 bases. V lost 5 bases, J lost 2 bases, and 6 bases stayed unmatched. CDR3 length: 15 amino acids. CDR1 is MDHEN, CDR2 SYDVKM, per germline. The CDR3 spells CASSPDREGNQPQHF. The DNA of the CDR3 is TGTGCCAGCAGTCCCGACAGGGAGGGCAATCAGCCCCAGCATTTT.

The chain is built from TRBV28 and TRBJ2-7; unclear D gene. The length of the CDR3 is 12 residues. The V end lost 6 bases, the J end lost 7 bases, and 13 bases lay between the germline ends. Germline V gene lookup returns CDR1 MDHEN and CDR2 SYDVKM. This chain's CDR3 is CASSPLAREQYF. CDR3 nucleotides: TGTGCCAGCAGCCCACTCGCGCGAGAGCAGTACTTC. Together with reference TRBV28 and TRBJ2-7, the CDR3 gives the full variable domain: DVKVTQSSRYLVKRTGEKVFLECVQDMDHENMFWYRQDPGLGLRLIYFSYDVKMKEKGDIPEGYSVSREKKERFSLILESASTNQTSMYLCASSPLAREQYFGPGTRLTVT.

This sequence joins TRBV5-6 and TRBJ2-5; D gene unclear. V gave up 0 bases and J gave up 1 base, with 7 bases separating them. This CDR3 contains 14 residues. The germline V gene has CDR1 SGHDT and CDR2 YYEEEE. CDR3 nucleotides: TGTGCCAGCAGCTTGGCCCTAGTCCAAGAGACCCAGTACTTC. Amino acid sequence: CASSLALVQETQYF.

The chain carries TRBV10-2 and TRBJ2-1, with 8 bases fitting TRBD2. The CDR3 has 14 amino acids. Germline assignment: CDR1 WSHSY and CDR2 SAAADI. The J segment lost 8 bases and the V segment lost 5 bases, leaving 8 bases of the junction unmatched. The CDR3, as DNA: TGCGCCAGCAGTCCGGGAGGGGCCAGTGATGAGCAGTTCTTC. As protein: CASSPGGASDEQFF.

V gene TRBV4-1 combines with J gene TRBJ2-2; 7 bases match TRBD2. V was clipped by 2 bases and J by 0 bases; unmatched bases: 3. This CDR3 region has 16 residues. Germline values: CDR1 MGHRA, CDR2 YSYEKL. CDR3 DNA: TGCGCCAGCAGCCAATCGAGCGGGACGAACACCGGGGAGCTGTTTTTT. This translates into CASSQSSGTNTGELFF.